This TCR beta chain emerged from a study of T cells in localized non-small cell lung cancer. To note about this clone: The antigen remains unidentified.

V lost 0 bases and J lost 6, with 15 bases in between. CDR1 is ENHRY and CDR2 is SYGVKD in the germline V gene. This CDR3 spans 16 amino acids. General study points: Heterogeneity remains possible because sequencing was limited to only one tumor region. Tumor trailed uninvolved adjacent lung in T cell clonality, which peaked there. Adjacent lung held a median roughly 50 of the top 100 tumor clones. Higher T cell density in the blood was associated with longer overall survival, whereas higher adjacent-lung clonality associated with shorter survival.

Libraries were prepared by immunoSEQ multiplex PCR; TCRdb keeps only in-frame clonotypes and omits some of them. Altogether roughly 30,000 clones are present, 75% to 95% being singletons, with the ten largest covering approximately 30%. This chain uses TRBV10-3 with TRBJ2-1; unclear D gene. The sample in question was peripheral blood, obtained before any cancer treatment. The TCR comes from a female donor aged 60 or older with stage I lung adenocarcinoma. The CDR3 DNA follows: TGTGCCATCAGTGAGTCACTAAGCAAACCATCCAATGAGCAGTTCTTC. Protein: CAISESLSKPSNEQFF.